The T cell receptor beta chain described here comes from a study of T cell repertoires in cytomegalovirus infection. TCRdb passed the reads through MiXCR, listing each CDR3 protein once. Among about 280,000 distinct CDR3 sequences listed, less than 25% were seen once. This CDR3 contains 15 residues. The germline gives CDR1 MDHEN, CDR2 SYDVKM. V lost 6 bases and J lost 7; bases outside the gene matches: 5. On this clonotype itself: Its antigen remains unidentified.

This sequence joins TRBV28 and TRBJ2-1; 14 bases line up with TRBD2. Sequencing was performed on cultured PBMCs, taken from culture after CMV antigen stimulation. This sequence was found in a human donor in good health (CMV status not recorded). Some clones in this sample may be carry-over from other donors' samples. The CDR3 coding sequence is TGTGCCAGCAGGCGACTAGCGGGAGGGTTGAATGAGCAGTTCTTC. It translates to CASRRLAGGLNEQFF.